Only one count was recorded for the clone carrying this T cell receptor beta chain. The record originates from a study of cytomegalovirus exposure and HLA in healthy donors. Assay: immunoSEQ multiplex PCR; the TCRdb copy retains only in-frame clones and omits some. Of about 49,000 clones detected, 94% appear once; the ten largest clones hold 7.8%. Sequenced: PBMCs. This sequence originates from a woman under 30 in good health and CMV-seropositive.

DNA of the CDR3: TGTGCCAGCAGTGAATCGAGGGTAGGTGAGCAGTTCTTC. It specifies CASSESRVGEQFF. The chain uses TRBV6-1 and TRBJ2-1; D might be TRBD2 (5 bases). The germline V and J ends were trimmed by 2 bases and 9 bases, with 11 bases remaining between them. The CDR3 contains 13 residues. Germline lookup yields CDR1 MNHNS and CDR2 SASEGT.